This T cell receptor beta chain was obtained from a study of response to subunit inactivated influenza vaccine. Findings and caveats of the study: Authors suggested few new T cells are recruited by each seasonal influenza vaccination.

Turning to this clonotype: Its specificity is unknown.

Using its own MiXCR run on the RT-PCR reads, TCRdb lists one record per CDR3 protein. The sample yields around 710,000 distinct CDR3 sequences, roughly 13% seen once. Trimming at V came to 8 bases and at J to 12 bases, leaving 10 bases not matched to a gene. The CDR3 loop spans 12 amino acids. CDR1 ENHRY and CDR2 SYGVKD come from the germline V gene. This clonotype originated in a man aged 45-65 years who received an inactivated influenza vaccine. V gene TRBV10-3 combines with J gene TRBJ2-3; 8 nucleotides agree with TRBD2. This material consisted of PBMCs from blood, taken approximately 15 days before vaccination. The DNA for the CDR3 is TGTGCCATCGGTCCTTCTAGCGGGTCCCAGTATTTT. It specifies CAIGPSSGSQYF.